The next 29 T cell receptor beta chains were all read from a single sample in a study of T cell responses to AZD1222 COVID-19 vaccine (dated by TCRdb to the early 2020s). The receptor library was made with the immunoSEQ multiplex PCR assay. TCRdb carries this immuneACCESS record with in-frame sequences only. Its versions omit some clonotypes, under half of them owing to an unresolved V gene in the studies checked, with the rest unexplained. This sample comprises 150,000 or so clones, around 85% of them detected only once. Over 6% of the sample belongs to the ten largest clones. This specimen's time point label, per the study, means: sample from adult after SARS-CoV-2 infection, after symptom onset. The specimen comprised peripheral blood, sampled after recovery from COVID-19. The receptors shown here come from an adult who had recovered from COVID-19.

The CDR3 DNA is TGTGCCAGCAGCCACCCCCCCACAGGGAGCGACGAGCAGTACTTC. This encodes CASSHPPTGSDEQYF. The V call is TRBV3-1 (or the pseudogene TRBV3-2), the J call TRBJ2-7; possible D gene TRBD1, 6 bases. Germline-derived CDR1 and CDR2 are LGHDT and YNNKEL (reference sequence). The CDR3 consists of 15 residues. V was trimmed by 3 bases and J by 5 bases, leaving 17 bases between them.

The J gene is TRBJ2-5, the V gene TRBV29-1; D uncertain. The CDR3 extends over 13 amino acids. CDR1 is SQVTM, CDR2 ANQGSEA, per germline. V was pared by 6 bases and J by 4 bases, with 15 bases between. The CDR3 here is CSVPWQEGETQYF. The CDR3 bases are TGCAGCGTCCCCTGGCAGGAAGGAGAGACCCAGTACTTC.

V is TRBV9 and J is TRBJ1-3; possible D gene TRBD1, 5 bases. The V end lost 3 bases, the J end lost 0 bases, and 13 bases lay between the germline ends. Germline loops: CDR1 SGDLS, CDR2 YYNGEE. CDR3 size: 16 residues. CDR3 coding DNA: TGTGCCAGCAGCGGCTCCGGGACGAACTCTGGAAACACCATATATTTT. Protein: CASSGSGTNSGNTIYF.

In this sample, this clone turned up once. The chain links TRBV5-4 to TRBJ2-7, with TRBD2 identical over 8 bases. Germline V CDR1 and CDR2: SGHNT, YYREEE (reference sequence). This CDR3 contains 14 residues. After removal of 1 base from V and 6 bases from J, the junction contained 6 bases not matched to a gene. This CDR3 reads CASSLRAGEVEQYF. As DNA, the CDR3 is TGTGCCAGCAGCTTGCGAGCGGGGGAGGTCGAGCAGTACTTC. Looking up the rest from reference TRBV5-4 and TRBJ2-7 gives the full variable domain: ETGVTQSPTHLIKTRGQQVTLRCSSQSGHNTVSWYQQALGQGPQFIFQYYREEENGRGNFPPRFSGLQFPNYSSELNVNALELDDSALYLCASSLRAGEVEQYFGPGTRLTVT.

The chain recombines TRBV6-5 with TRBJ1-5; D not resolved. The CDR3 sequence is 11 residues long. The V end was cut by 6 bases, the J end by 7 bases, with 7 bases between. Germline CDR1 and CDR2: MNHEY and SVGAGI. The CDR3 DNA sequence: TGTGCCAGCAGGAGCGGGCAGCCCCAGCATTTT. Translation: CASRSGQPQHF.

The gene calls are TRBV4-3 and TRBJ1-1, with D unresolved. V lost 4 bases and J 1 base, leaving 13 bases between the germline ends. There are 15 residues in the CDR3. The germline V gene encodes CDR1 LGHNA and CDR2 YSLEER. The CDR3 coding sequence is TGCGCCAGCAGCCCCGGGATGCAGCGGAACACTGAAGCTTTCTTT. Its translation is CASSPGMQRNTEAFF.

This chain uses TRBV12-3 or TRBV12-4 with TRBJ1-6, with no clear D. V lost 2 bases and J 9 bases, leaving 8 bases between the germline ends. CDR3 length: 13 amino acids. The DNA of the CDR3 is TGTGCCAGCAGTTTACGTCCGTCTTCACCCCTCCACTTT. Protein product: CASSLRPSSPLHF.

V usage is TRBV6-4 and J usage is TRBJ2-1; 13 nucleotides align to TRBD2. The CDR3 runs 15 residues. Germline assignment: CDR1 MRHNA and CDR2 SNTAGT. V lost 2 bases, J lost 6 bases, and 1 base stayed unmatched. CDR3 protein: CASSDRTSGSNEQFF. DNA for the CDR3: TGTGCCAGCAGTGACCGGACTAGCGGGAGCAATGAGCAGTTCTTC.

V gene TRBV28 combines with J gene TRBJ1-6; 11 bases agree with TRBD1. J was trimmed by 10 bases and V by 7 bases; bases with no gene match: 6. CDR3 length: 14 residues. CDR1 MDHEN and CDR2 SYDVKM come from the germline V gene. The CDR3 DNA follows: TGTGCCAGCACCTTAGGGGACAGGGGGTCACCCCTCCACTTT. This gives the protein CASTLGDRGSPLHF. Drawing the rest from reference TRBV28 and TRBJ1-6, the complete variable domain is DVKVTQSSRYLVKRTGEKVFLECVQDMDHENMFWYRQDPGLGLRLIYFSYDVKMKEKGDIPEGYSVSREKKERFSLILESASTNQTSMYLCASTLGDRGSPLHFGNGTRLTVT.

The chain combines TRBV11-2 with TRBJ2-1; D possibly corresponds to TRBD1 (6 bases). There are 13 residues in the CDR3. Between the trimmed V and J ends, which lost 4 bases and 3 bases, there was a span of 7 bases. Germline V gene sequence: CDR1 SGHAT, CDR2 FQNNGV. CDR3 protein: CASSSGHYNEQFF. For the CDR3, the DNA is TGTGCCAGCAGCTCGGGACACTACAATGAGCAGTTCTTC.

The J gene is TRBJ2-5, the V gene TRBV5-4, with 8 bases aligning to TRBD1. Germline-derived CDR1 and CDR2 are SGHNT and YYREEE (reference sequence). V dropped 3 bases and J dropped 2; count of bases not matched to a gene: 3. The CDR3 sequence is 14 residues long. CDR3: CASSSGQEQETQYF. CDR3 bases: TGTGCCAGCAGCTCGGGACAGGAGCAAGAGACCCAGTACTTC. Supplemented by reference TRBV5-4 and TRBJ2-5, the full variable domain reads ETGVTQSPTHLIKTRGQQVTLRCSSQSGHNTVSWYQQALGQGPQFIFQYYREEENGRGNFPPRFSGLQFPNYSSELNVNALELDDSALYLCASSSGQEQETQYFGPGTRLLVL.

The V gene is TRBV12-3 or TRBV12-4, the J gene TRBJ1-2; D is possibly TRBD1 (6 bases). The CDR3 runs to 11 residues. Trimming took 5 bases from V and 7 from J, leaving 8 bases between them. The CDR3 DNA sequence: TGTGCCAGCAGTCCAGGGGTTGGCTACACCTTC. It specifies CASSPGVGYTF.

CDR3 residues: CASSLFGVQSYEQYF. For the CDR3, the DNA is TGTGCCAGCAGCTTATTCGGGGTACAGTCCTACGAGCAGTACTTC. The rearrangement uses TRBV7-3 and TRBJ2-7; maybe TRBD2 (5 bases). Per the germline V gene, CDR1 is SGHTA and CDR2 is FQGTGA. The CDR3 spans 15 residues. The V end was cut by 2 bases, the J end by 1 base, with 12 bases between.

This chain links TRBV29-1 with TRBJ1-2; 12 bases match TRBD1. V lost 6 bases, J lost 3 bases, and 11 bases stayed unmatched. This CDR3 is 16 amino acids long. Germline-derived CDR1 and CDR2 are SQVTM and ANQGSEA. The CDR3 loop reads CSVDRSGTGGHYGYTF. DNA for the CDR3: TGCAGCGTGGACAGATCCGGGACAGGGGGCCACTATGGCTACACCTTC.

J is TRBJ1-5 and V is TRBV6-5; weak D call: TRBD1 (5 bases). The CDR3 totals 14 residues. V was clipped by 8 bases and J by 6 bases, with 17 bases between them. The V gene's germline CDR1 is MNHEY and CDR2 SVGAGI. CDR3 loop: CASQQRGPGQPQHF. In DNA, the CDR3 is TGTGCCAGCCAACAGAGGGGTCCGGGTCAGCCCCAGCATTTT.

The chain joins TRBV4-2 to TRBJ2-7; 7 bases line up with TRBD2. The germline CDR1 and CDR2 sequences are LGHNA and YNFKEQ. V lost 0 bases to trimming and J lost 1 base; unmatched junction nucleotides: 3. This CDR3 spans 15 amino acids. The CDR3 is CASSQDLGGSYEQYF. CDR3 in DNA: TGTGCCAGCAGCCAAGATCTCGGGGGGTCCTACGAGCAGTACTTC.

The J gene is TRBJ2-2, the V gene TRBV11-3; 11 positions match TRBD2. V lost 5 bases and J lost 0; bases outside the gene matches: 5. The CDR3 totals 17 residues. Germline values: CDR1 SGHNT, CDR2 YENEEA. CDR3 in DNA: TGTGCCAGCAGCCTGACTAGCGGGACCGCGAACACCGGGGAGCTGTTTTTT. This encodes CASSLTSGTANTGELFF.

The chain recombines TRBV7-9 with TRBJ2-5, with D perhaps assigned TRBD1 or TRBD2 (7 bases each). CDR1 is SEHNR, CDR2 FQNEAQ, per germline (reference sequence). Trimming took 4 bases from V and 3 from J, leaving 15 bases between them. The CDR3 loop spans 15 amino acids. This CDR3 is CASSSGGLHEETQYF. DNA of the CDR3: TGTGCCAGCAGCTCAGGGGGACTACATGAAGAGACCCAGTACTTC.

V usage is TRBV5-1 and J usage is TRBJ2-5; 11 nucleotides align to TRBD2. The germline gives CDR1 SGHRS, CDR2 YFSETQ. The CDR3 covers 15 residues. V was clipped by 4 bases and J by 1 base; unmatched bases: 3. The DNA for the CDR3 is TGCGCCAGCAGCCCTAGCGGGGGGATCCAAGAGACCCAGTACTTC. It codes for CASSPSGGIQETQYF.

V and J are TRBV7-3 and TRBJ2-2; D is undetermined. Between the trimmed V and J ends, which lost 2 bases and 2 bases, there was a span of 9 bases. Looked up from germline, CDR1 is SGHTA and CDR2 is FQGTGA. The CDR3 is made up of 15 amino acids. CDR3: CASSLVSTNTGELFF. The CDR3 DNA sequence: TGTGCCAGCAGCTTAGTCTCGACAAACACCGGGGAGCTGTTTTTT.

The rearrangement uses TRBV11-2 and TRBJ1-1, with D hard to call. The length of the CDR3 is 15 residues. The V gene's germline CDR1 is SGHAT and CDR2 FQNNGV. V was clipped by 3 bases and J by 5 bases, with 16 bases between them. CDR3 region: CASSFSIGPKTEAFF. Here the CDR3 DNA reads TGTGCCAGCAGCTTCTCGATCGGTCCGAAGACTGAAGCTTTCTTT.

A single count supports this clone. V and J are TRBV2 and TRBJ2-1; a weak D match, TRBD2 (6 bases). V lost 6 bases and J 0 bases, leaving 15 bases between the germline ends. The germline CDR1 and CDR2 sequences are SNHLY and FYNNEI. The CDR3 loop spans 16 amino acids. The CDR3: CASRPRGSGSYNEQFF. CDR3 nucleotide sequence: TGTGCCAGCAGGCCCCGGGGTAGCGGCTCCTACAATGAGCAGTTCTTC.

The chain links TRBV28 to TRBJ1-3, with D unresolved. V dropped 5 bases and J dropped 1 base, with 15 bases sitting between them. The CDR3 covers 16 residues. The germline V gene has CDR1 MDHEN and CDR2 SYDVKM. CDR3 in amino acids: CASSRPGSQSGNTIYF. The CDR3 coding sequence is TGTGCCAGCAGTCGCCCGGGTTCCCAATCTGGAAACACCATATATTTT.

The V and J genes are TRBV5-1 and TRBJ2-1, with 10 positions matching TRBD2. Germline V gives CDR1 SGHRS, CDR2 YFSETQ. The CDR3 covers 17 residues. V was clipped by 6 bases and J by 0 bases; unmatched bases: 9. CDR3 nucleotides: TGCGCCAGCACCTATTCGCTAGCGGGGGACTCCTACAATGAGCAGTTCTTC. Amino acid sequence: CASTYSLAGDSYNEQFF.

The V gene is TRBV5-4, the J gene TRBJ1-4; D not certain. Trimming shortened V by 3 bases and J by 12 bases, and 12 bases separated the two germline ends. The length of the CDR3 is 12 residues. Germline V gene lookup returns CDR1 SGHNT and CDR2 YYREEE (reference sequence). The CDR3 region has the DNA TGTGCCAGCAGCTCTCAAGGAGAACAACTGTTTTTT. It yields the protein CASSSQGEQLFF.

CDR3 amino acids: CASGGSLDTGELFF. DNA of the CDR3: TGTGCCAGCGGGGGATCGCTCGACACCGGGGAGCTGTTTTTT. The rearrangement links TRBV6-4 to TRBJ2-2; possibly TRBD1 or TRBD2 for D (5 bases each). Trimming took off 8 bases at V and 3 bases at J, with 13 bases between the two ends. The CDR3 has 14 amino acids. Germline V gene data show CDR1 as MRHNA and CDR2 as SNTAGT.

The genes are TRBV19 and TRBJ2-5; D remains unclear. CDR3 size: 13 residues. The V and J ends lost 7 bases and 2 bases respectively, with 11 bases between them. Per germline, CDR1 LNHDA and CDR2 SQIVND (reference sequence). CDR3 in amino acids: CASMRLEQETQYF. CDR3 coding DNA: TGTGCCAGTATGAGGCTAGAACAAGAGACCCAGTACTTC.

The chain joins TRBV5-4 to TRBJ2-1; the match to TRBD2 covers 16 bases. This CDR3 is 16 amino acids long. V was clipped by 2 bases and J by 7 bases; unmatched bases: 3. Germline V gives CDR1 SGHNT, CDR2 YYREEE (reference sequence). DNA for the CDR3: TGTGCCAGCAGCTTCGGGACTAGCGGGGGGGCTAATGAGCAGTTCTTC. Translating gives CASSFGTSGGANEQFF. Based on the CDR3 plus reference TRBV5-4 and TRBJ2-1, the full variable domain is ETGVTQSPTHLIKTRGQQVTLRCSSQSGHNTVSWYQQALGQGPQFIFQYYREEENGRGNFPPRFSGLQFPNYSSELNVNALELDDSALYLCASSFGTSGGANEQFFGPGTRLTVL.

The J gene is TRBJ1-1, the V gene TRBV19, with a tentative D call TRBD1 (5 bases). This CDR3 region has 13 residues. V shed 8 bases and J shed 0 bases, with 10 bases lying between them. Germline V gene data show CDR1 as LNHDA and CDR2 as SQIVND (reference sequence). CDR3: CASQQELNTEAFF. The CDR3, as DNA: TGTGCCAGTCAACAGGAGCTGAACACTGAAGCTTTCTTT.